This T cell receptor (beta chain) is from a study of cytomegalovirus exposure and HLA in healthy donors. Overall study findings and caveats: Some V segments could not be told apart, so they were left out, TRBV6-2 and TRBV6-3 among them. The study designated roughly 150 TCR beta chains cytomegalovirus-associated.

The V and J ends lost 10 bases and 4 bases respectively, with 13 bases between them. The V gene's germline CDR1 is ENHRY and CDR2 SYGVKD. The CDR3 consists of 13 residues. The PCR ran on 60 Vbeta and 13 Jbeta primers. Profiled with immunoSEQ multiplex PCR; TCRdb holds only in-frame clones, not every one. The table for this sample gives just over 50,000 clones. About this clone: Its antigen remains unidentified.

The V call is TRBV10-3, the J call TRBJ2-2; a possible D gene is TRBD2 (6 bases). The sequence derives from a woman in her fifties or sixties in good health and CMV-seropositive. The source material was PBMCs. CDR3 amino acids: CANQGLLTGELFF. CDR3 DNA sequence: TGTGCCAACCAGGGACTTCTCACCGGGGAGCTGTTTTTT.